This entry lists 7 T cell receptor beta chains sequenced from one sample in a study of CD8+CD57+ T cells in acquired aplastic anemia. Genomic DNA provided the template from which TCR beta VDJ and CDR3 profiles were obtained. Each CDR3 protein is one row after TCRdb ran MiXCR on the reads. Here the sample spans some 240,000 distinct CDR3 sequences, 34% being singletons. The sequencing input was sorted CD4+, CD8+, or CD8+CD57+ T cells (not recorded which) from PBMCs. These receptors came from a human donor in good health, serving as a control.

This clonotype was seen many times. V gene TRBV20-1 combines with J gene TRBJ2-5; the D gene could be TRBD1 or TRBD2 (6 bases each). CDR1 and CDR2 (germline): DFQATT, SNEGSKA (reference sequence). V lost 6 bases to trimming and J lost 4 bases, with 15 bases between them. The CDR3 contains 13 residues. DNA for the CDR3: TGCAGTGCCCACCACGGGGGCGGAGAGACCCAGTACTTC. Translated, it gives CSAHHGGGETQYF.

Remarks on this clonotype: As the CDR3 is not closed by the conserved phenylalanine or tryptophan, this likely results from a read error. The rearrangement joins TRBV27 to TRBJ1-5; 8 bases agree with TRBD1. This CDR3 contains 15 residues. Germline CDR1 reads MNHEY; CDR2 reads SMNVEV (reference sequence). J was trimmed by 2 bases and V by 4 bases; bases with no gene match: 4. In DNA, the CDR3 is TGTGCCAGCAGTTCCGGGACAGGCCGCAATCAGCCCCAGCATTCT. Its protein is CASSSGTGRNQPQHS.

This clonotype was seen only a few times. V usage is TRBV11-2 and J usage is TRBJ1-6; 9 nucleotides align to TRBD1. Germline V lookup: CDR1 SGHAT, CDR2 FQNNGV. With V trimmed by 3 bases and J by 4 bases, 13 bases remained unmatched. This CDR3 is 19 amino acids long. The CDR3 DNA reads TGTGCCAGCAGCTTTCTTAGGACAGGGGCAACAATTTATAATTCACCCCTCCACTTT. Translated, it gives CASSFLRTGATIYNSPLHF. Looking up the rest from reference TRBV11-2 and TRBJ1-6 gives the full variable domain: EAGVAQSPRYKIIEKRQSVAFWCNPISGHATLYWYQQILGQGPKLLIQFQNNGVVDDSQLPKDRFSAERLKGVDSTLKIQPAKLEDSAVYLCASSFLRTGATIYNSPLHFGNGTRLTVT.

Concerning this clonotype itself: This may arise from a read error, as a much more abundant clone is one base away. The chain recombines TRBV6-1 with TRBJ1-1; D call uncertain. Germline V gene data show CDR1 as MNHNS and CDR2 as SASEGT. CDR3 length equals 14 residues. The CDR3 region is CASRRSSSNTEASF. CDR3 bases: TGTGCCAGCAGACGGAGTTCGTCGAACACTGAAGCTTCCTTT.

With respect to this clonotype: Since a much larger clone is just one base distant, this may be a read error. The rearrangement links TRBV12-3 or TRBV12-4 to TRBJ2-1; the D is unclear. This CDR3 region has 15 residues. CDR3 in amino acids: CASTLAASSYNEQFF. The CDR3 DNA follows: TGTGCCAGCACTTTAGCAGCCAGCTCCTACAATGAGCAGTTCTTC.

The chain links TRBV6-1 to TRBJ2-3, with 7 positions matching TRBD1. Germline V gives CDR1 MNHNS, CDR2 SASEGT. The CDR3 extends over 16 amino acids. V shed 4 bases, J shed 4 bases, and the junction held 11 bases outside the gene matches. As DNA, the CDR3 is TGTGCCAGCAGTGTCGGGACAGCCATCAGCCCAGATACGCAGTATTTT. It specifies CASSVGTAISPDTQYF.

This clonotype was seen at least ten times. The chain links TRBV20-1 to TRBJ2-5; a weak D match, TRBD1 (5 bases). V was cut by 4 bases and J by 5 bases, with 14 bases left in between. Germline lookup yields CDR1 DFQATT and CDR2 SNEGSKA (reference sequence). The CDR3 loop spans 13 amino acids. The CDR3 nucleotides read TGCAGTGCTACCCCAGGGATTAGGGAGACCCAGTACTTC. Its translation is CSATPGIRETQYF.